The clone carrying this T cell receptor beta chain has only one observation. The data are from a study of radiation and T cells in renal cell carcinoma. Overall study context: Nephrectomy followed 15 Gy stereotactic body radiation by 4 weeks.

The time point was: baseline pretreatment blood. The treatment: 15 Gy SBRT to primary tumor, nephrectomy 4 weeks later. Method: immunoSEQ multiplex PCR; TCRdb's copy keeps in-frame clones and lacks some. The data hold tens of thousands of clones, with approximately 80% observed a single time. The ends were cut back, 1 base at V and 3 bases at J, with 7 bases in the middle. CDR3 size: 13 residues. From germline, CDR1 is SGHRS and CDR2 YFSETQ. The receptor's source is a man aged 55 to 70 with renal cell carcinoma. This chain connects TRBV5-1 to TRBJ2-5; a possible D gene is TRBD1 (6 bases). The input for sequencing was blood, taken from a patient whose treatment included radiotherapy and nephrectomy. This chain's CDR3 is CASSLTGKETQYF. CDR3 nucleotides: TGCGCCAGCAGCTTGACAGGGAAAGAGACCCAGTACTTC. The full variable domain, completed using reference TRBV5-1 and TRBJ2-5, is KAGVTQTPRYLIKTRGQQVTLSCSPISGHRSVSWYQQTPGQGLQFLFEYFSETQRNKGNFPGRFSGRQFSNSRSEMNVSTLELGDSALYLCASSLTGKETQYFGPGTRLLVL.